Each of the 23 T cell receptor beta chains below was sequenced from the same sample in a study of beta chain features in type 1 diabetes. The authors reverse transcribed all of the isolated RNA, so sequencing captured expressed TCRB transcripts. Measured with immunoSEQ multiplex PCR; TCRdb has only the in-frame clones, and not every one. The table lists 430,000 or so clones, approximately 10% of them singletons. Sequenced input: naive CD4+ T cells from blood. The source is a woman aged 18-29 years in good health.

The V gene is TRBV9, the J gene TRBJ1-6; D unclear. Germline assignment: CDR1 SGDLS and CDR2 YYNGEE. The CDR3 contains 14 residues. Trimming removed 3 bases from V and 0 bases from J, with 4 bases in between. CDR3 in DNA: TGTGCCAGCAGCGCCAGCTCCTATAATTCACCCCTCCACTTT. Residues: CASSASSYNSPLHF.

Comments on this clone: Different DNA sequences within this sample yield the same CDR3. The chain has TRBV5-4 and TRBJ2-3; D is ambiguous. Germline values: CDR1 SGHNT, CDR2 YYREEE (reference sequence). Trimming stripped 2 bases from V and 0 bases from J, with 7 bases between. The CDR3 contains 14 residues. This chain's CDR3 is CASSLAGSTDTQYF. In DNA, the CDR3 is TGTGCCAGCAGCTTAGCAGGTAGCACAGATACGCAGTATTTT.

This clone was seen ten or more times. V and J are TRBV30 and TRBJ2-7; 10 nucleotides agree with TRBD2. Per germline, CDR1 GTSNPN and CDR2 SVGIG (reference sequence). The CDR3 length is 15 residues. The V gene end was trimmed by 3 bases and the J gene end by 5 bases; junction bases not matched to a gene: 10. The chain's CDR3 is CAWSQSGRAFHEQYF. Written as DNA, the CDR3 is TGTGCCTGGAGCCAAAGCGGGAGGGCCTTCCACGAGCAGTACTTC.

The sample holds a few counts of this clone. The CDR3 loop is CASSFGIAYEQYF. The CDR3 DNA reads TGTGCCAGCAGTTTCGGGATCGCCTACGAGCAGTACTTC. The chain carries TRBV2 and TRBJ2-7, with D perhaps TRBD2 (5 bases). Germline V gene lookup returns CDR1 SNHLY and CDR2 FYNNEI. This CDR3 has 13 residues. Between the trimmed V and J ends, which lost 5 bases and 2 bases, there was a span of 10 bases. The full variable domain, completed using reference TRBV2 and TRBJ2-7, is EPEVTQTPSHQVTQMGQEVILRCVPISNHLYFYWYRQILGQKVEFLVSFYNNEISEKSEIFDDQFSVERPDGSNFTLKIRSTKLEDSAMYFCASSFGIAYEQYFGPGTRLTVT.

This clone appeared a few times. The chain links TRBV7-2 to TRBJ2-1; a weak D match, TRBD2 (5 bases). CDR3 size: 15 residues. CDR1 SGHTA and CDR2 FQGNSA come from the germline V gene. The V end was cut by 5 bases, the J end by 6 bases, with 17 bases between. The CDR3 loop is CASSPRGGGGNEQFF. CDR3 nucleotide sequence: TGTGCCAGCAGCCCACGAGGAGGAGGTGGCAATGAGCAGTTCTTC.

The genes are TRBV7-9 and TRBJ2-3, with D tentatively TRBD2 (6 bases). This CDR3 region has 15 residues. CDR1 is SEHNR and CDR2 is FQNEAQ in the germline V gene (reference sequence). V was cut by 5 bases and J by 5 bases, with 17 bases left in between. The CDR3 here is CASSPQALALDTQYF. CDR3 coding DNA: TGTGCCAGCAGCCCGCAGGCCCTAGCGCTAGATACGCAGTATTTT.

This clone was seen a few times. This chain connects TRBV4-2 to TRBJ2-5; 10 bases align to TRBD1. Germline CDR1 and CDR2: LGHNA and YNFKEQ. V lost 1 base, J lost 5 bases, and 7 bases stayed unmatched. The CDR3 contains 16 residues. The CDR3 nucleotides are TGTGCCAGCAGCCAAGCCCTAACGGGACAGGGGGAGACCCAGTACTTC. This encodes CASSQALTGQGETQYF.

The chain uses TRBV7-2 and TRBJ1-1; a weak D match, TRBD1 (6 bases). The CDR3 totals 13 residues. Per the germline V gene, CDR1 is SGHTA and CDR2 is FQGNSA. Trimming took off 3 bases at V and 4 bases at J, with 9 bases between the two ends. The CDR3 loop reads CASSFDRSTEAFF. CDR3 bases: TGTGCCAGCAGCTTCGACAGGAGCACTGAAGCTTTCTTT.

The chain couples TRBV7-9 to TRBJ2-5; 8 bases align to TRBD1. CDR3 size: 16 residues. The V gene end was trimmed by 5 bases and the J gene end by 5 bases; junction bases not matched to a gene: 13. The germline V gene has CDR1 SEHNR and CDR2 FQNEAQ (reference sequence). The CDR3 DNA sequence: TGTGCCAGCAGCCCTACCCCCCCAGGGGGCGGCGAGACCCAGTACTTC. The encoded protein is CASSPTPPGGGETQYF.

The CDR3 region is CASSVSGSGRLQAQYF. DNA of the CDR3: TGTGCCAGCAGCGTAAGCGGGTCAGGCAGGCTCCAGGCCCAGTACTTC. The V gene is TRBV9, the J gene TRBJ2-5; the D gene is possibly TRBD2 (6 bases). This CDR3 contains 16 residues. V shed 1 base and J shed 9 bases, with 22 bases lying between them. The germline V gene has CDR1 SGDLS and CDR2 YYNGEE.

In its sample, this clone was seen a few times. The sample carries other DNA sequences with the same CDR3. The V and J genes are TRBV18 and TRBJ2-5; a possible D gene is TRBD1 (6 bases). V lost 3 bases, J lost 5 bases, and 10 bases lay in between. The CDR3 is 13 amino acids. The V gene's germline CDR1 is KGHSH and CDR2 LQKENI. CDR3 bases: TGTGCCAGCTCACCGGACAGAGGGGAGACCCAGTACTTC. It translates to CASSPDRGETQYF.

The chain carries TRBV6-6 and TRBJ2-1; D is ambiguous. Germline lookup yields CDR1 MNHNY and CDR2 SVGAGI (reference sequence). The length of the CDR3 is 12 residues. V was shortened by 6 bases and J by 15 bases, with 18 bases between the two germline ends. The DNA of the CDR3 is TGTGCCAGCAGACCTCGGGCCTCCGGGCCGTTCTTC. It codes for CASRPRASGPFF.

Only a few counts were recorded for this clone. Other DNA sequences of this sample code for an identical CDR3. The V and J genes are TRBV4-2 and TRBJ1-1, with 7 bases fitting TRBD1. Per germline, CDR1 LGHNA and CDR2 YNFKEQ. The CDR3 spans 15 residues. J lost 0 bases, V lost 2 bases, and 3 bases had no gene match. CDR3 DNA: TGTGCCAGCAGCCAACCGGGACAGATGAACACTGAAGCTTTCTTT. It is translated as CASSQPGQMNTEAFF.

The rearrangement joins TRBV25-1 to TRBJ1-2; 8 nucleotides agree with TRBD1. V was pared by 3 bases and J by 8 bases, with 11 bases of the junction left unmatched. This CDR3 region has 15 residues. CDR1 and CDR2 from the germline V gene are MGHDK and SYGVNS. DNA of the CDR3: TGTGCCAGCAGTGAGCACGGACAGGGTGGGGAAGGCTACACCTTC. Protein product: CASSEHGQGGEGYTF.

This clone has more than one count but fewer than ten. The chain's CDR3 is CASRIGGYGYTF. As DNA, the CDR3 is TGTGCCAGCAGAATAGGGGGCTATGGCTACACCTTC. The chain carries TRBV7-9 and TRBJ1-2, with D possibly TRBD1 on 6 matching bases. V was cut by 6 bases and J by 4 bases, with 9 bases left in between. The CDR3 has 12 residues. CDR1 SEHNR and CDR2 FQNEAQ come from the germline V gene (reference sequence).

The CDR3 here is CASSNRPVDEQFF. CDR3 in DNA: TGTGCCAGCAGCAATCGGCCTGTAGATGAGCAGTTCTTC. The chain employs TRBV11-3 and TRBJ2-1; D unresolved. The CDR3 runs 13 residues. The V gene lost 5 bases and the J gene lost 8 bases, with 13 bases spanning the gap. CDR1 is SGHNT and CDR2 is YENEEA in the germline V gene.

J is TRBJ1-2 and V is TRBV18, with D possibly matching TRBD1 (6 bases). V lost 3 bases and J lost 4, with 12 bases in between. Germline CDR1 is KGHSH and CDR2 is LQKENI. This CDR3 is 14 amino acids long. In nucleotides, the CDR3 is TGTGCCAGCTCACCTAGCCAGGGGAGCTATGGCTACACCTTC. Translating gives CASSPSQGSYGYTF.

This clone was seen only a few times. The gene calls are TRBV11-1 and TRBJ2-7, with D perhaps matching TRBD1 (6 bases). CDR1 and CDR2 from the germline V gene are SGHAT and FQDESV (reference sequence). The V gene lost 3 bases and the J gene lost 3 bases, with 12 bases spanning the gap. The CDR3 contains 14 residues. CDR3 sequence (DNA): TGTGCCAGCAGCTTGGACAGTATCTACTACGAGCAGTACGTC. Translation: CASSLDSIYYEQYV.

This rearrangement joins TRBV5-6 to TRBJ1-2; no clear D gene. CDR3 size: 14 residues. Germline values: CDR1 SGHDT, CDR2 YYEEEE. V lost 5 bases and J lost 4, with 15 bases in between. The CDR3, as DNA: TGTGCCAGCAGGTCGTTCGGCGGGAGCTATGGCTACACCTTC. Protein product: CASRSFGGSYGYTF.

This clone was detected a few times. The chain joins TRBV4-2 to TRBJ2-6; D is ambiguous. CDR3 length equals 16 residues. From germline, CDR1 is LGHNA and CDR2 YNFKEQ. Trimming shortened V by 0 bases and J by 4 bases, and 10 bases separated the two germline ends. DNA for the CDR3: TGTGCCAGCAGCCAAGAAGGCCAGGTAGGGGCCAACGTCCTGACTTTC. It yields the protein CASSQEGQVGANVLTF.

This clone was picked up a small number of times. The chain joins TRBV25-1 to TRBJ2-7, with D perhaps matching TRBD2 (5 bases). V was clipped by 8 bases and J by 5 bases, with 13 bases between them. Germline CDR1 MGHDK, CDR2 SYGVNS. The CDR3 has 12 residues. The CDR3 is CASVRGIDEQYF. The CDR3 nucleotides are TGTGCCAGCGTTCGGGGTATCGACGAGCAGTACTTC.

In its sample, this clone was seen a few times. The chain joins TRBV29-1 to TRBJ2-5; D is perhaps TRBD2 (7 bases). V was pared by 6 bases and J by 4 bases, with 15 bases between. CDR3 size: 13 residues. Germline CDR1 and CDR2: SQVTM and ANQGSEA. DNA for the CDR3: TGCAGCGTCGCCGCGGGGGCCGGAGAGACCCAGTACTTC. Protein sequence: CSVAAGAGETQYF.

Only a few counts were recorded for this clone. V usage is TRBV7-3 and J usage is TRBJ1-1; D ambiguous. V lost 1 base to trimming and J lost 0 bases, with 3 bases between them. The CDR3 is made up of 13 amino acids. Germline V CDR1 and CDR2: SGHTA, FQGTGA. CDR3 sequence reads: CASSLSMNTEAFF. Here the CDR3 DNA reads TGTGCCAGCAGCTTAAGTATGAACACTGAAGCTTTCTTT.